The next 11 T cell receptor beta chains were all read from a single sample in a study of T cell responses to AZD1222 COVID-19 vaccine. Only in-frame clones appear in the TCRdb table, and some are missing; sequencing was by immunoSEQ multiplex PCR. The sample carries over 120,000 clones, around nine tenths recorded once. Source: peripheral blood, taken 28 days after the second AZD1222 dose. Source of these receptors: an adult who received the AZD1222 COVID-19 vaccine.

The CDR3: CASSQDIPGARSNQPQHF. CDR3 DNA sequence: TGCGCCAGCAGCCAAGATATCCCAGGGGCTCGGAGCAATCAGCCCCAGCATTTT. V usage is TRBV4-3 and J usage is TRBJ1-5, with D possibly matching TRBD1 (6 bases). The germline gives CDR1 LGHNA, CDR2 YSLEER. This CDR3 spans 18 amino acids. The V end was cut by 0 bases, the J end by 1 base, with 16 bases between.

The chain recombines TRBV7-2 with TRBJ1-2; maybe TRBD1 (5 bases). The CDR3 runs to 14 residues. Trimming cost V 5 bases and J 7 bases, with 17 bases left between them. Germline CDR1 reads SGHTA; CDR2 reads FQGNSA. The CDR3 nucleotides are TGTGCCAGCAGCCCCGGGACTAGGGAGGGTGGCTACACCTTC. The encoded protein is CASSPGTREGGYTF. Together with reference TRBV7-2 and TRBJ1-2, the CDR3 gives the full variable domain: GAGVSQSPSNKVTEKGKDVELRCDPISGHTALYWYRQSLGQGLEFLIYFQGNSAPDKSGLPSDRFSAERTGGSVSTLTIQRTQQEDSAVYLCASSPGTREGGYTFGSGTRLTVV.

The chain recombines TRBV24-1 with TRBJ1-5; maybe TRBD1 (6 bases). The germline gives CDR1 KGHDR, CDR2 SFDVKD. This CDR3 has 17 amino acids. V lost 4 bases and J 0 bases, leaving 15 bases between the germline ends. For the CDR3, the DNA is TGTGCCACCAGTGACGCAGGGGCAGGCTATAGCAATCAGCCCCAGCATTTT. It specifies CATSDAGAGYSNQPQHF.

The chain joins TRBV5-1 to TRBJ2-1; 8 bases fit TRBD2. The CDR3 covers 15 residues. Trimming removed 8 bases from V and 8 bases from J; junction bases left unmatched: 15. Germline assignment: CDR1 SGHRS and CDR2 YFSETQ. The CDR3 DNA is TGCGCCAGTACCCGAGGGACTAGTATTATCGATGAGCAGTTCTTC. Translation gives CASTRGTSIIDEQFF.

The V gene is TRBV13, the J gene TRBJ2-3; 12 nucleotides line up with TRBD2. After removal of 3 bases from V and 2 bases from J, the junction contained 12 bases not matched to a gene. The CDR3 length is 19 residues. Per the germline V gene, CDR1 is PRHDT and CDR2 is FYEKMQ (reference sequence). The CDR3 nucleotides are TGTGCCAGCAGCTTGGGACTAGCGGGCACCACAACTTACACAGATACGCAGTATTTT. Encoded protein: CASSLGLAGTTTYTDTQYF.

The chain recombines TRBV12-5 with TRBJ1-1, with a weak D call TRBD1 (5 bases). CDR3 length: 16 residues. Trimming shortened V by 2 bases and J by 4 bases, and 17 bases separated the two germline ends. Germline V gives CDR1 LGHNT, CDR2 FRNRAP. The CDR3 coding sequence is TGTGCTAGTGGTTTGTCCCCTGGGGGGGTGAGCACTGAAGCTTTCTTT. This codes for CASGLSPGGVSTEAFF.

The gene calls are TRBV30 and TRBJ2-7, with D uncertain. The V end lost 3 bases, the J end lost 6 bases, and 12 bases lay between the germline ends. Germline assignment: CDR1 GTSNPN and CDR2 SVGIG (reference sequence). There are 12 residues in the CDR3. The CDR3 sequence: CAWSPGGVEQYF. The CDR3 DNA follows: TGTGCCTGGAGCCCCGGTGGGGTCGAGCAGTACTTC.

The chain joins TRBV30 to TRBJ1-3, with D possibly being TRBD1 (6 bases). CDR3 size: 13 residues. Germline CDR1 GTSNPN, CDR2 SVGIG (reference sequence). Trimming shortened V by 4 bases and J by 4 bases, and 11 bases separated the two germline ends. The CDR3 loop reads CAWNRGTGNTIYF. The DNA of the CDR3 is TGTGCCTGGAATAGGGGGACAGGAAACACCATATATTTT. Based on the CDR3 plus reference TRBV30 and TRBJ1-3, the full variable domain is SQTIHQWPATLVQPVGSPLSLECTVEGTSNPNLYWYRQAAGRGLQLLFYSVGIGQISSEVPQNLSASRPQDRQFILSSKKLLLSDSGFYLCAWNRGTGNTIYFGEGSWLTVV.

The chain is built from TRBV30 and TRBJ2-3, with D unresolved. The V gene's germline CDR1 is GTSNPN and CDR2 SVGIG (reference sequence). This CDR3 spans 12 amino acids. The CDR3 here is CAYGGGTDTQYF. CDR3 sequence (DNA): TGTGCTTACGGCGGAGGCACAGATACGCAGTATTTT.

The chain is built from TRBV29-1 and TRBJ2-1, with 7 bases matching TRBD2. Germline values: CDR1 SQVTM, CDR2 ANQGSEA. The CDR3 sequence is 13 residues long. With V trimmed by 3 bases and J by 5 bases, 4 bases remained unmatched. This CDR3 is CSVERERHNEQFF. The CDR3 bases are TGCAGCGTTGAGCGGGAGCGCCACAATGAGCAGTTCTTC.

The CDR3 is CASSQPGQLRPHIQYF. CDR3 bases: TGCGCCAGCAGCCAACCAGGACAATTGCGTCCACACATTCAGTACTTC. This chain links TRBV4-1 with TRBJ2-4; TRBD1 might be the D (5 bases). This CDR3 is 16 amino acids long. The germline V gene has CDR1 MGHRA and CDR2 YSYEKL. Between the trimmed V and J ends, which lost 2 bases and 8 bases, there was a span of 19 bases.